The TCR beta chain described here comes from a study of shared clonotypes between healthy human individuals. Whole-study findings and limits: Sampling involved blood alone; tissue repertoires likely differ. Clonotype sharing among donors, it was expected, would be affected by sequencing depth.

About this clone itself: What it binds is unknown.

Sequencing used immunoSEQ multiplex PCR; TCRdb keeps in-frame clones, though not all of them. Among more than 400,000 clones listed, around 73% were seen once. Samples left unsorted employed around 90 million PBMCs for genomic DNA. The V and J ends lost 6 bases and 1 base respectively, with 7 bases between them. CDR3 length: 12 residues. Germline CDR1 is MNHNS and CDR2 is SASEGT. This sequence joins TRBV6-1 and TRBJ2-7; D uncertain. The sequenced material came from PBMCs. This receptor was identified in a woman aged 40 to 55 in good health. Some clones in this sample may be carry-over from other donors' samples. The CDR3: CASSLSSYEQYF. The CDR3 nucleotides are TGTGCCAGCAGCCTCTCGTCCTACGAGCAGTACTTC.